Presented here are 13 T cell receptor beta chains from one specimen sequenced in a study of PD-L1 blockade in urothelial cancer. The repertoire was sequenced with immunoSEQ multiplex PCR; TCRdb's copy has only in-frame clones and lacks some. This sample yields 60,000 to 85,000 clones, of which around 90% are seen a single time; about 6% belongs to the top ten. Material: PBMCs, obtained around atezolizumab (anti-PD-L1) treatment. These receptors came from a woman between 65 and 79 years old with urothelial cancer.

The chain recombines TRBV19 with TRBJ2-7, with 12 bases identical to TRBD2. Germline lookup yields CDR1 LNHDA and CDR2 SQIVND (reference sequence). The junction had 21 bases not matched to a gene; V was cut back by 3 bases and J by 6 bases. The CDR3 contains 20 residues. The CDR3 DNA reads TGTGCCAGTAGTATGCGTCCCGGACTAGCGGGGCCCGGGCGATTACGCGAGCAGTACTTC. It is translated as CASSMRPGLAGPGRLREQYF.

V and J are TRBV6-1 and TRBJ1-5, with D tentatively TRBD1 (5 bases). This CDR3 region has 15 residues. Germline V lookup: CDR1 MNHNS, CDR2 SASEGT. Trimming removed 3 bases at V and 1 base at J, with 10 bases between. The CDR3 loop is CASSEWGASNQPQHF. The DNA of the CDR3 is TGTGCCAGCAGTGAGTGGGGCGCGAGCAATCAGCCCCAGCATTTT.

This chain links TRBV11-2 with TRBJ1-2; D is ambiguous. Trimming took off 4 bases at V and 2 bases at J, with 14 bases between the two ends. Germline assignment: CDR1 SGHAT and CDR2 FQNNGV. This CDR3 is 15 amino acids long. The CDR3 nucleotides read TGTGCCAGCAGCTCATCGGGAGCTAGCAACTATGGCTACACCTTC. Encoded protein: CASSSSGASNYGYTF.

The genes are TRBV6-1 and TRBJ1-6; 7 bases match TRBD1. J was trimmed by 10 bases and V by 6 bases; bases with no gene match: 9. The V gene's germline CDR1 is MNHNS and CDR2 SASEGT. CDR3 size: 14 residues. The CDR3 DNA reads TGTGCCAGCAGCCACAGACAGGGTGAATCACCCCTCCACTTT. As protein: CASSHRQGESPLHF.

This clone showed up just a few times. The sample holds other DNA sequences that translate to the same CDR3. The rearrangement links TRBV11-3 to TRBJ2-1, with D unclear. Per the germline V gene, CDR1 is SGHNT and CDR2 is YENEEA. Trimming cost V 2 bases and J 6 bases, with 11 bases left between them. This CDR3 contains 14 residues. This CDR3 reads CASSLYGTANEQFF. CDR3 sequence (DNA): TGTGCCAGCAGCTTATATGGCACAGCCAATGAGCAGTTCTTC.

The chain joins TRBV5-1 to TRBJ2-7, with D perhaps TRBD1 (6 bases). Trimming removed 0 bases from V and 0 bases from J, with 16 bases in between. Germline CDR1 SGHRS, CDR2 YFSETQ. The CDR3 consists of 17 residues. For the CDR3, the DNA is TGCGCCAGCAGCTTGGGGTACCAGACAGGATTCTCCTACGAGCAGTACTTC. This translates into CASSLGYQTGFSYEQYF.

This sequence joins TRBV7-2 and TRBJ2-7; 7 bases line up with TRBD1. This CDR3 spans 11 amino acids. The V gene's germline CDR1 is SGHTA and CDR2 FQGNSA. V was clipped by 5 bases and J by 11 bases; unmatched bases: 6. The CDR3 protein is CASSAGTVKYF. The CDR3, as DNA: TGTGCCAGCAGCGCCGGGACAGTGAAGTACTTC.

The chain joins TRBV4-1 to TRBJ2-7, with 9 bases aligning to TRBD1. The CDR3 sequence is 13 residues long. J gave up 5 bases and V 8 bases, and 7 bases lay outside the gene matches. Germline V gene sequence: CDR1 MGHRA, CDR2 YSYEKL. The CDR3 region has the DNA TGCGCCAGCTCGGGACAGGGTCTAGACGAGCAGTACTTC. This sequence encodes CASSGQGLDEQYF.

The chain uses TRBV19 and TRBJ2-7; 9 bases line up with TRBD1. The CDR3 is 14 residues long. The V gene end was trimmed by 6 bases and the J gene end by 1 base; junction bases not matched to a gene: 4. Germline V gene data show CDR1 as LNHDA and CDR2 as SQIVND (reference sequence). The CDR3 DNA reads TGTGCCAGTAGACAGACAGGGGGGTCCTACGAGCAGTACTTC. Translating gives CASRQTGGSYEQYF.

V and J are TRBV5-4 and TRBJ1-3; the D is unclear. Germline assignment: CDR1 SGHNT and CDR2 YYREEE (reference sequence). The CDR3 length is 14 residues. With 1 base removed from V and 2 bases from J, the gap between germline ends came to 7 bases. The CDR3 region has the DNA TGTGCCAGCAGCTTGCAAACAACTGGAAACACCATATATTTT. This sequence encodes CASSLQTTGNTIYF.

This clone showed up just once. V usage is TRBV5-5 and J usage is TRBJ1-4, with D perhaps TRBD1 (6 bases). V was pared by 8 bases and J by 4 bases, with 15 bases between. Looked up from germline, CDR1 is SGHKS and CDR2 is YYEKEE (reference sequence). The CDR3 consists of 14 residues. CDR3 region: CASSRGPFNEKLFF. DNA of the CDR3: TGTGCCAGTTCCAGGGGCCCGTTTAATGAAAAACTGTTTTTT. Combining the CDR3 with reference TRBV5-5 and TRBJ1-4 gives the whole variable domain DAGVTQSPTHLIKTRGQQVTLRCSPISGHKSVSWYQQVLGQGPQFIFQYYEKEERGRGNFPDRFSARQFPNYSSELNVNALLLGDSALYLCASSRGPFNEKLFFGSGTQLSVL.

J is TRBJ2-2 and V is TRBV9, with a weak D call TRBD1 (5 bases). This CDR3 contains 16 residues. Trimming shortened V by 0 bases and J by 5 bases, and 14 bases separated the two germline ends. Germline CDR1 SGDLS, CDR2 YYNGEE. For the CDR3, the DNA is TGTGCCAGCAGCGTAGGAATCACGTCAGGGACCGGGGAGCTGTTTTTT. It specifies CASSVGITSGTGELFF. The full variable domain, its missing parts supplied by reference TRBV9 and TRBJ2-2, is DSGVTQTPKHLITATGQRVTLRCSPRSGDLSVYWYQQSLDQGLQFLIQYYNGEERAKGNILERFSAQQFPDLHSELNLSSLELGDSALYFCASSVGITSGTGELFFGEGSRLTVL.

The chain uses TRBV29-1 and TRBJ2-7; 7 nucleotides match TRBD2. CDR3 length: 15 residues. The ends lost 6 bases at V and 5 bases at J; junction bases unmatched: 16. CDR1 and CDR2 from the germline V gene are SQVTM and ANQGSEA. The CDR3 sequence: CSVLWGGYPRDEQYF. The CDR3 region has the DNA TGCAGCGTACTCTGGGGGGGGTACCCTAGAGACGAGCAGTACTTC.